One and the same sample provided the 29 T cell receptor beta chains below, sequenced in a study of blood T cell repertoires in COVID-19. This table comes from immunoSEQ multiplex PCR, and its TCRdb copy is limited to in-frame clones, with some not included. The repertoire holds 150,000 to 200,000 clones, with roughly nine tenths as singletons. The sample was peripheral blood. These receptors all come from a man aged 60 to 75 with acute or convalescent COVID-19.

The chain uses TRBV5-1 and TRBJ2-1; 9 nucleotides match TRBD2. Germline assignment: CDR1 SGHRS and CDR2 YFSETQ. This CDR3 spans 15 amino acids. The junction had 8 bases not matched to a gene; V was cut back by 4 bases and J by 6 bases. DNA for the CDR3: TGCGCCAGCAGCCGCATAGCGGGGGACCCCAATGAGCAGTTCTTC. This sequence encodes CASSRIAGDPNEQFF. Complete variable domain (other parts from reference TRBV5-1 and TRBJ2-1): KAGVTQTPRYLIKTRGQQVTLSCSPISGHRSVSWYQQTPGQGLQFLFEYFSETQRNKGNFPGRFSGRQFSNSRSEMNVSTLELGDSALYLCASSRIAGDPNEQFFGPGTRLTVL.

The rearrangement uses TRBV7-9 and TRBJ2-3; D might be TRBD1 (5 bases). CDR1 is SEHNR, CDR2 FQNEAQ, per germline (reference sequence). Trimming removed 5 bases from V and 0 bases from J, with 15 bases in between. CDR3 length equals 16 residues. The CDR3: CASSKGRATSTDTQYF. CDR3 in DNA: TGTGCCAGCAGCAAGGGGCGCGCGACTAGCACAGATACGCAGTATTTT. Together with reference TRBV7-9 and TRBJ2-3, the CDR3 gives the full variable domain: DTGVSQNPRHKITKRGQNVTFRCDPISEHNRLYWYRQTLGQGPEFLTYFQNEAQLEKSRLLSDRFSAERPKGSFSTLEIQRTEQGDSAMYLCASSKGRATSTDTQYFGPGTRLTVL.

The chain joins TRBV6-2 or TRBV6-3 to TRBJ1-2, with no clear D. The germline V gene encodes CDR1 MNHEY and CDR2 SVGEGT. The CDR3 loop spans 13 amino acids. The V end lost 1 base, the J end lost 4 bases, and 7 bases lay between the germline ends. The CDR3 sequence: CASSYLIVYGYTF. CDR3 DNA: TGTGCCAGCAGTTACTTAATCGTCTATGGCTACACCTTC.

The chain is built from TRBV3-1 (or the pseudogene TRBV3-2) and TRBJ2-3, with D possibly matching TRBD1 (5 bases). There are 13 residues in the CDR3. Germline CDR1 reads LGHDT; CDR2 reads YNNKEL (reference sequence). Trimming removed 1 base from V and 5 bases from J, with 7 bases in between. CDR3 DNA sequence: TGTGCCAGCAGCCAAGGAGACAGAGATACGCAGTATTTT. This translates into CASSQGDRDTQYF.

This clone was counted a few times. The chain has TRBV27 and TRBJ1-4; D is undetermined. V was shortened by 4 bases and J by 8 bases, with 14 bases between the two germline ends. The CDR3 runs 14 residues. Germline V gives CDR1 MNHEY, CDR2 SMNVEV (reference sequence). The CDR3 DNA follows: TGTGCCAGCAGTTCCATCCGAGGGCGGGAAAAACTGTTTTTT. Encoded protein: CASSSIRGREKLFF.

The rearrangement uses TRBV18 and TRBJ2-7; 11 bases line up with TRBD1. Germline lookup yields CDR1 KGHSH and CDR2 LQKENI. This CDR3 contains 18 residues. V gave up 4 bases and J gave up 0 bases; unmatched junction bases: 11. The CDR3 loop is CASSRLDRGRSSSYEQYF. DNA of the CDR3: TGTGCCAGCTCACGGCTGGACAGGGGGCGGAGTAGCTCCTACGAGCAGTACTTC.

This chain connects TRBV19 to TRBJ1-1; D might be TRBD1 (5 bases). The CDR3 loop spans 15 amino acids. V was trimmed by 5 bases and J by 1 base, leaving 14 bases between them. Per the germline V gene, CDR1 is LNHDA and CDR2 is SQIVND (reference sequence). Here the CDR3 DNA reads TGTGCCAGTAGTCCAAAGGGGTGGGGGAACACTGAAGCTTTCTTT. Its translation is CASSPKGWGNTEAFF.

The chain has TRBV5-4 and TRBJ2-4, with 8 bases lining up with TRBD2. The CDR3 runs to 15 residues. V trimming: 6 bases; J trimming: 3 bases; junction bases outside the gene matches: 8. In germline, CDR1 is SGHNT, CDR2 YYREEE (reference sequence). The CDR3: CASTRSGSGKNIQYF. The CDR3 nucleotides are TGTGCCAGCACCAGAAGCGGGAGTGGCAAAAACATTCAGTACTTC.

This chain joins TRBV5-1 and TRBJ1-2; 7 positions agree with TRBD1. V shed 4 bases, J shed 4 bases, and the junction held 7 bases outside the gene matches. Germline-derived CDR1 and CDR2 are SGHRS and YFSETQ. CDR3 length: 14 residues. CDR3 coding DNA: TGCGCCAGCAGCAGGGACAGTCACGCCTATGGCTACACCTTC. This sequence encodes CASSRDSHAYGYTF.

This chain joins TRBV30 and TRBJ1-2, with a tentative D call TRBD1 (5 bases). The CDR3 runs to 15 residues. Trimming removed 0 bases from V and 7 bases from J, with 18 bases in between. Per the germline V gene, CDR1 is GTSNPN and CDR2 is SVGIG (reference sequence). The CDR3 nucleotides are TGTGCCTGGAGTGTATTCAAGGGCCAAGACAGTGGCTACACCTTC. It is translated as CAWSVFKGQDSGYTF.

This rearrangement joins TRBV2 to TRBJ2-2, with D perhaps matching TRBD2 (7 bases). The CDR3 has 15 amino acids. Trimming pared 8 bases from V and 2 bases from J, leaving 15 bases between. The germline CDR1 and CDR2 sequences are SNHLY and FYNNEI. The CDR3 loop is CASGGGGINTGELFF. The CDR3 nucleotides are TGTGCCAGCGGGGGGGGCGGAATAAACACCGGGGAGCTGTTTTTT.

In its sample, this clone was seen once. This chain connects TRBV9 to TRBJ2-5; possibly TRBD2 for D (6 bases). The germline CDR1 and CDR2 sequences are SGDLS and YYNGEE. This CDR3 is built from 16 residues. The V end was cut by 4 bases, the J end by 4 bases, with 20 bases between. The CDR3 nucleotides are TGTGCCAGCAGCCCTTTCGGACTAAAAAGTAGAGAGACCCAGTACTTC. Its protein product is CASSPFGLKSRETQYF.

The chain combines TRBV5-4 with TRBJ2-3, with 8 bases lining up with TRBD2. With V trimmed by 2 bases and J by 5 bases, 4 bases remained unmatched. The germline gives CDR1 SGHNT, CDR2 YYREEE (reference sequence). The CDR3 is made up of 14 amino acids. The CDR3: CASSLTGGKDTQYF. CDR3 in DNA: TGTGCCAGCAGCTTAACGGGAGGGAAAGATACGCAGTATTTT.

The chain recombines TRBV23-1 with TRBJ1-1; possible D gene TRBD1, 6 bases. TRBV23-1 is an ORF; its function is uncertain. This CDR3 is 16 amino acids long. Deletions cut 2 bases from V and 1 base from J, with 14 bases between. As DNA, the CDR3 is TGCGCCAGCAGTCAAGTTCCGAGGACAGAGAACACTGAAGCTTTCTTT. Its translation: CASSQVPRTENTEAFF.

The chain carries TRBV11-3 and TRBJ2-1; D ambiguous. CDR1 is SGHNT and CDR2 is YENEEA in the germline V gene. This CDR3 is 9 amino acids long. V was trimmed by 8 bases and J by 9 bases, leaving 5 bases between them. CDR3 nucleotides: TGTGCCAGCCCGGGTGAGCAGTTCTTC. It specifies CASPGEQFF.

The rearrangement uses TRBV7-3 and TRBJ2-1; 9 bases map to TRBD1. CDR3 length: 19 residues. V gave up 1 base and J gave up 2 bases; unmatched junction bases: 12. Germline V CDR1 and CDR2: SGHTA, FQGTGA. The DNA for the CDR3 is TGTGCCAGCAGCTTAAAACCGTCTCGGGACAGGGTAACCTACAATGAGCAGTTCTTC. This translates into CASSLKPSRDRVTYNEQFF.

This chain uses TRBV19 with TRBJ1-4, with 12 bases identical to TRBD1. V lost 6 bases to trimming and J lost 2 bases; unmatched junction nucleotides: 16. Germline loops: CDR1 LNHDA, CDR2 SQIVND (reference sequence). The CDR3 consists of 20 residues. The CDR3 DNA reads TGTGCCAGTAGACCCCGGGGACAGGGGGCAGGAGTATTGACTAATGAAAAACTGTTTTTT. It specifies CASRPRGQGAGVLTNEKLFF.

The DNA for the CDR3 is TGTGCCAGCAGCTTGGCAGGGGCAGATTGGGGAAACACCATATATTTT. Residues: CASSLAGADWGNTIYF. The V call is TRBV5-5, the J call TRBJ1-3; possibly TRBD1 for D (6 bases). CDR3 size: 16 residues. V dropped 0 bases and J dropped 4 bases, with 14 bases sitting between them. Germline lookup yields CDR1 SGHKS and CDR2 YYEKEE (reference sequence).

The sample holds one count of this clone. J is TRBJ1-1 and V is TRBV25-1; D possibly corresponds to TRBD1 (6 bases). V was shortened by 1 base and J by 5 bases, with 17 bases between the two germline ends. CDR1 and CDR2 from the germline V gene are MGHDK and SYGVNS. This CDR3 is built from 16 residues. The CDR3 here is CASSELRGQGGTEAFF. The CDR3 DNA sequence: TGTGCCAGCAGTGAATTAAGGGGACAAGGAGGTACTGAAGCTTTCTTT. The whole variable domain, remainder taken from reference TRBV25-1 and TRBJ1-1, is EADIYQTPRYLVIGTGKKITLECSQTMGHDKMYWYQQDPGMELHLIHYSYGVNSTEKGDLSSESTVSRIRTEHFPLTLESARPSHTSQYLCASSELRGQGGTEAFFGQGTRLTVV.

This chain connects TRBV5-1 to TRBJ2-5; the D gene is possibly TRBD1 (6 bases). The CDR3 runs to 15 residues. Trimming removed 0 bases from V and 4 bases from J, with 13 bases in between. The germline V gene has CDR1 SGHRS and CDR2 YFSETQ. Here the CDR3 DNA reads TGCGCCAGCAGCTTGGAAGTCCAGGGGACAGAGACCCAGTACTTC. Its translation is CASSLEVQGTETQYF.

The rearrangement joins TRBV9 to TRBJ2-2, with 15 positions matching TRBD2. Germline CDR1 is SGDLS and CDR2 is YYNGEE. The CDR3 is 17 residues long. The V and J ends lost 3 bases and 5 bases, in that order; junction bases with no gene match: 5. CDR3 region: CASSGGTSGRRTGELFF. Written as DNA, the CDR3 is TGTGCCAGCAGCGGCGGGACTAGCGGGAGGAGGACCGGGGAGCTGTTTTTT.

The table lists this clone with a few counts. The genes are TRBV11-2 and TRBJ1-6, with 8 nucleotides matching TRBD1. The CDR3 length is 17 residues. The germline V gene has CDR1 SGHAT and CDR2 FQNNGV. J gave up 0 bases and V 5 bases, and 6 bases lay outside the gene matches. CDR3 sequence reads: CASSPRQGSSYNSPLHF. CDR3 nucleotides: TGTGCCAGCAGCCCAAGACAGGGGAGCTCCTATAATTCACCCCTCCACTTT.

V is TRBV12-3 or TRBV12-4 and J is TRBJ1-6; 12 bases match TRBD1. The CDR3 has 13 amino acids. J lost 10 bases, V lost 8 bases, and 3 bases had no gene match. The CDR3 nucleotides are TGTGCCAGCCTGGGACAGGGGGCCTCACCCCTCCACTTT. Translating it yields CASLGQGASPLHF.

This rearrangement joins TRBV9 to TRBJ1-6; no clear D gene. The ends were cut back, 3 bases at V and 7 bases at J, with 11 bases in the middle. The germline gives CDR1 SGDLS, CDR2 YYNGEE. This CDR3 has 14 amino acids. The CDR3, as DNA: TGTGCCAGCAGCGCGGGTATTACAAATTCACCCCTCCACTTT. Protein: CASSAGITNSPLHF.

J is TRBJ1-1 and V is TRBV12-5; tentatively, D is TRBD1 (5 bases). The CDR3 covers 16 residues. Trimming took 7 bases from V and 1 from J, leaving 19 bases between them. From germline, CDR1 is LGHNT and CDR2 FRNRAP. DNA of the CDR3: TGTGCTAGTGCCCCTTCTCAAGGGACTGCGAACACTGAAGCTTTCTTT. Residues: CASAPSQGTANTEAFF.

The V call is TRBV6-5, the J call TRBJ2-4; perhaps TRBD1 as D (6 bases). The CDR3 runs to 15 residues. CDR1 is MNHEY and CDR2 is SVGAGI in the germline V gene. V lost 6 bases to trimming and J lost 6 bases, with 18 bases between them. For the CDR3, the DNA is TGTGCCAGCAGGACCTCGTGGCAGGGGACAAACATTCAGTACTTC. It codes for CASRTSWQGTNIQYF.

V usage is TRBV18 and J usage is TRBJ1-1, with 7 bases fitting TRBD1. Germline V CDR1 and CDR2: KGHSH, LQKENI. V gave up 2 bases and J gave up 0 bases; unmatched junction bases: 3. The CDR3 is 15 amino acids. The CDR3 sequence: CASSPTTGLNTEAFF. CDR3 nucleotide sequence: TGTGCCAGCTCACCAACGACAGGGTTGAACACTGAAGCTTTCTTT.

This clone has more than one count but fewer than ten. The rearrangement links TRBV6-2 or TRBV6-3 to TRBJ1-6; TRBD1 matches 8 bases. Germline lookup yields CDR1 MNHEY and CDR2 SVGEGT. Trimming at V came to 5 bases and at J to 8 bases, leaving 11 bases not matched to a gene. The CDR3 covers 16 residues. The CDR3 loop is CASSDRDRWSDSPLHF. The CDR3 nucleotides read TGTGCCAGCAGTGACCGGGACAGGTGGAGCGATTCACCCCTCCACTTT.

The V call is TRBV7-2, the J call TRBJ2-7, with 7 bases lining up with TRBD2. From germline, CDR1 is SGHTA and CDR2 FQGNSA. Unmatched junction bases numbered 9, after V lost 5 bases and J lost 5 bases. The CDR3 consists of 14 residues. This CDR3 is CASSPPPAGDEQYF. In DNA, the CDR3 is TGTGCCAGCAGCCCCCCCCCTGCGGGGGACGAGCAGTACTTC.